Below are 17 T cell receptor beta chains sequenced from a single sample in a study of cytomegalovirus exposure and HLA in healthy donors. Libraries were prepared by immunoSEQ multiplex PCR; TCRdb keeps only in-frame clonotypes and omits some of them. The repertoire has 250,000 or so clones, about 90% of them found once; the top ten carry approximately 12%. Sequenced: PBMCs. The source of these receptors is a man between 18 and 35 years old in good health and CMV-seropositive.

The chain carries TRBV29-1 and TRBJ1-3; 9 nucleotides align to TRBD1. Looked up from germline, CDR1 is SQVTM and CDR2 is ANQGSEA. CDR3 length equals 13 residues. The V and J ends lost 6 bases and 5 bases, in that order; junction bases with no gene match: 5. Here the CDR3 reads CSVTTGGRNTIYF. DNA of the CDR3: TGCAGCGTGACAACAGGGGGCCGAAACACCATATATTTT.

V gene TRBV28 combines with J gene TRBJ1-3, with no clear D. Germline CDR1 and CDR2: MDHEN and SYDVKM. This CDR3 spans 15 amino acids. The V gene lost 8 bases and the J gene lost 0 bases, with 14 bases spanning the gap. CDR3 in amino acids: CASGLAVGSGNTIYF. DNA of the CDR3: TGTGCCAGCGGGTTGGCAGTGGGCTCTGGAAACACCATATATTTT. The full variable domain, its missing parts supplied by reference TRBV28 and TRBJ1-3, is DVKVTQSSRYLVKRTGEKVFLECVQDMDHENMFWYRQDPGLGLRLIYFSYDVKMKEKGDIPEGYSVSREKKERFSLILESASTNQTSMYLCASGLAVGSGNTIYFGEGSWLTVV.

The rearrangement joins TRBV5-1 to TRBJ2-2, with 8 bases lining up with TRBD1. With V trimmed by 0 bases and J by 0 bases, 1 base remained unmatched. CDR1 SGHRS and CDR2 YFSETQ come from the germline V gene. The CDR3 is 16 residues long. CDR3 region: CASSLGTGTNTGELFF. The CDR3 bases are TGCGCCAGCAGCTTGGGGACAGGGACGAACACCGGGGAGCTGTTTTTT. Filled out from reference TRBV5-1 and TRBJ2-2, the complete variable domain reads KAGVTQTPRYLIKTRGQQVTLSCSPISGHRSVSWYQQTPGQGLQFLFEYFSETQRNKGNFPGRFSGRQFSNSRSEMNVSTLELGDSALYLCASSLGTGTNTGELFFGEGSRLTVL.

This chain joins TRBV15 and TRBJ2-1; TRBD1 aligns across 7 bases. CDR1 and CDR2 (germline): LNHNV, YYDKDF (reference sequence). The CDR3 sequence is 17 residues long. V trimming: 3 bases; J trimming: 7 bases; junction bases outside the gene matches: 15. In nucleotides, the CDR3 is TGTGCCACCAGCAGCCTAGGGGGCCTAGCAACAATGAATGAGCAGTTCTTC. This sequence encodes CATSSLGGLATMNEQFF.

This clone has a single count. This chain joins TRBV6-1 and TRBJ2-7; TRBD1 is a possible D gene (5 bases). The V gene's germline CDR1 is MNHNS and CDR2 SASEGT. Trimming took 0 bases from V and 0 from J, leaving 12 bases between them. The CDR3 is 16 residues long. CDR3 in DNA: TGTGCCAGCAGTGAAGCGCAGGGCTGGGGCTCCTACGAGCAGTACTTC. Protein sequence: CASSEAQGWGSYEQYF.

This chain connects TRBV2 to TRBJ2-1, with 11 bases identical to TRBD2. Germline-derived CDR1 and CDR2 are SNHLY and FYNNEI. CDR3 length: 15 residues. The V gene end was trimmed by 5 bases and the J gene end by 6 bases; junction bases not matched to a gene: 6. CDR3 nucleotides: TGTGCCAGCAGTCTAGCGGGGGGCGCCGGCAATGAGCAGTTCTTC. The encoded protein is CASSLAGGAGNEQFF.

The chain couples TRBV18 to TRBJ2-6, with no clear D. Germline V gene sequence: CDR1 KGHSH, CDR2 LQKENI. This CDR3 has 16 amino acids. V was trimmed by 6 bases and J by 0 bases, leaving 12 bases between them. CDR3: CASSQGRVSGANVLTF. In DNA, the CDR3 is TGTGCCAGCTCCCAAGGACGAGTCTCTGGGGCCAACGTCCTGACTTTC.

V usage is TRBV4-1 and J usage is TRBJ2-7; possible D gene TRBD1, 6 bases. Trimming took 4 bases from V and 2 from J, leaving 12 bases between them. This CDR3 spans 14 amino acids. Germline values: CDR1 MGHRA, CDR2 YSYEKL. CDR3 residues: CASSPGTQTYEQYF. The CDR3 nucleotides are TGCGCCAGCAGCCCCGGGACACAGACCTACGAGCAGTACTTC.

This clone has a handful of counts. The chain uses TRBV10-1 and TRBJ2-6; unclear D gene. This CDR3 is built from 16 residues. Germline CDR1 WNHNN, CDR2 SYGVQD (reference sequence). The V and J ends lost 3 bases and 0 bases respectively, with 9 bases between them. The CDR3 nucleotides read TGCGCCAGCAGTGACGGGCCGAGCTCTGGGGCCAACGTCCTGACTTTC. Translating gives CASSDGPSSGANVLTF.

This clone was seen once. The CDR3 DNA reads as TGTGCCAGCAGTAGCCCCGGGGAAGAGAGCAATCAGCCCCAGCATTTT. Protein product: CASSSPGEESNQPQHF. The chain recombines TRBV28 with TRBJ1-5; D call uncertain. This CDR3 spans 16 amino acids. V lost 5 bases and J 1 base, leaving 15 bases between the germline ends. Germline V gene data show CDR1 as MDHEN and CDR2 as SYDVKM. The whole variable domain, filled in from reference TRBV28 and TRBJ1-5, reads DVKVTQSSRYLVKRTGEKVFLECVQDMDHENMFWYRQDPGLGLRLIYFSYDVKMKEKGDIPEGYSVSREKKERFSLILESASTNQTSMYLCASSSPGEESNQPQHFGDGTRLSIL.

The chain joins TRBV11-2 to TRBJ2-5; possibly TRBD2 for D (5 bases). The CDR3 has 14 residues. Germline CDR1 and CDR2: SGHAT and FQNNGV. V dropped 2 bases and J dropped 2 bases, with 9 bases sitting between them. The CDR3 region has the DNA TGTGCCAGCAGCTTAAGGCGGGTACAAGAGACCCAGTACTTC. It yields the protein CASSLRRVQETQYF.

This clone was counted a few times. This sequence joins TRBV5-1 and TRBJ2-3; no reliable D call. V lost 1 base and J 5 bases, leaving 17 bases between the germline ends. In germline, CDR1 is SGHRS, CDR2 YFSETQ. This CDR3 comprises 16 residues. The CDR3 spells CASSLSLGTRGDTQYF. The CDR3 DNA reads as TGCGCCAGCAGCTTGTCCCTGGGCACCCGCGGAGATACGCAGTATTTT.

J is TRBJ1-5 and V is TRBV18, with 10 bases lining up with TRBD1. V lost 5 bases, J lost 5 bases, and 3 bases stayed unmatched. The CDR3 has 14 residues. Germline CDR1 KGHSH, CDR2 LQKENI. CDR3 nucleotides: TGTGCCAGCTCAAGACAGGGGGCGGATCAGCCCCAGCATTTT. Encoded protein: CASSRQGADQPQHF.

The rearrangement links TRBV6-6 to TRBJ2-7; TRBD1 matches 10 bases. The CDR3 covers 15 residues. Trimming removed 3 bases from V and 2 bases from J; junction bases left unmatched: 4. The germline CDR1 and CDR2 sequences are MNHNY and SVGAGI (reference sequence). The DNA of the CDR3 is TGTGCCAGCAGTTATAGACAGGGGGCACCCTACGAGCAGTACTTC. It encodes CASSYRQGAPYEQYF.

The genes are TRBV10-3 and TRBJ1-3, with unresolved D. CDR3 length: 14 residues. V was cut by 6 bases and J by 3 bases, with 12 bases left in between. The germline V gene encodes CDR1 ENHRY and CDR2 SYGVKD. In DNA form, the CDR3 reads TGTGCCATCAGGGGTAGACCGCTTGGAAACACCATATATTTT. This translates into CAIRGRPLGNTIYF.

The CDR3 spells CAISGQVSYNEQFF. CDR3 DNA: TGTGCCATCAGCGGACAGGTCTCCTACAATGAGCAGTTCTTC. The chain couples TRBV10-3 to TRBJ2-1; 7 bases are shared with TRBD1. Losses at the gene ends were 6 bases for V and 0 bases for J; bases not matched to a gene: 2. Germline lookup yields CDR1 ENHRY and CDR2 SYGVKD. The CDR3 is 14 amino acids.

CDR3 bases: TGTGCCAGCAGTGACTCGGGTGGGATGGCCGGTCAGCAGTTCTTC. Translating gives CASSDSGGMAGQQFF. The chain has TRBV6-4 and TRBJ2-1; D is uncertain. CDR3 size: 15 residues. Germline-derived CDR1 and CDR2 are MRHNA and SNTAGT. V was cut by 0 bases and J by 11 bases, with 17 bases left in between.